A selection of T cell receptor beta chains follows, all from one sample in a study of blood T cells in healthy people across ages. TCRdb fed the 5' RACE reads into MiXCR, producing one record per CDR3 protein. The table records hundreds of thousands of distinct CDR3 sequences, around half of them present only once. The sample consisted of blood. The receptors originated from a woman aged 60-75 years in good health. Both conserved end residues are part of each CDR3. A D gene is named only where the DNA matches it firmly. A clone size is listed for some rows: how often the clone was seen (once, few, many), or a class if it is expanded.

V: TRBV4-2
D: TRBD1
J: TRBJ2-5
size: -
CDR3: CASSQDGGTEETQYF
DNA: TGTGCCAGCAGCCAAGATGGTGGGACAGAAGAGACCCAGTACTTC

V: TRBV28
D: -
J: TRBJ2-5
size: -
CDR3: CASSFRGQQETQYF
DNA: TGCGCCAGCAGTTTCCGGGGGCAGCAAGAGACCCAGTACTTC

V: TRBV18
D: -
J: TRBJ2-3
size: -
CDR3: CASSTPGTDTQYF
DNA: TGTGCCAGCTCAACCCCAGGCACAGATACGCAGTATTTT

V: TRBV7-9
D: TRBD2
J: TRBJ2-7
size: few
CDR3: CASSSRVSGTSGEQYF
DNA: TGTGCCAGCAGCTCGCGGGTCTCCGGGACTAGCGGCGAGCAGTACTTC

V: TRBV7-9
D: -
J: TRBJ2-3
size: -
CDR3: CASSLVLTESTDTQYF
DNA: TGTGCCAGCAGCTTAGTGCTAACCGAGAGCACAGATACGCAGTATTTT

V: TRBV7-9
D: -
J: TRBJ2-7
size: -
CDR3: CASSLGVMGVEQYF
DNA: TGTGCCAGCAGCTTAGGAGTTATGGGGGTCGAGCAGTACTTC

V: TRBV4-1
D: -
J: TRBJ2-1
size: -
CDR3: CASSQGQAWEGEQFF
DNA: TGCGCCAGCAGCCAGGGACAGGCATGGGAGGGTGAGCAGTTCTTC

V: TRBV21-1
D: -
J: TRBJ1-2
size: -
CDR3: CATLGVSDYGYTF
DNA: TGTGCCACCCTTGGAGTGTCGGACTATGGCTACACCTTC

V: TRBV4-3
D: TRBD2
J: TRBJ2-1
size: -
CDR3: CASSPRGLLEYNEQFF
DNA: TGCGCCAGCAGCCCTAGGGGACTACTGGAATACAATGAGCAGTTCTTC

V: TRBV20-1
D: -
J: TRBJ2-3
size: -
CDR3: CSAITTDTQYF
DNA: TGCAGTGCCATTACCACAGATACGCAGTATTTT

V: TRBV27
D: TRBD2
J: TRBJ2-3
size: few
CDR3: CAIRTSATDTQYF
DNA: TGTGCCATCCGGACTAGCGCCACAGATACGCAGTATTTT

V: TRBV7-2
D: -
J: TRBJ2-7
size: -
CDR3: CASSLGGAGGTYEQYF
DNA: TGTGCCAGCAGCTTAGGGGGGGCAGGCGGGACCTACGAGCAGTACTTC

V: TRBV12-3/TRBV12-4
D: TRBD1
J: TRBJ2-3
size: few
CDR3: CASSLGKTGGTDTQYF
DNA: TGTGCCAGCAGTTTAGGGAAAACAGGGGGCACAGATACGCAGTATTTT

V: TRBV5-1
D: TRBD1
J: TRBJ1-2
size: -
CDR3: CASSIRQGSPYGYTF
DNA: TGCGCCAGCAGCATAAGACAGGGTTCACCCTATGGCTACACCTTC

V: TRBV21-1
D: -
J: TRBJ1-4
size: -
CDR3: CASSFLGHLPTPGTNEKLFF
DNA: TGTGCCAGCAGCTTTTTAGGACACTTACCTACTCCTGGAACTAATGAAAAACTGTTTTTT

V: TRBV7-3
D: -
J: TRBJ2-1
size: -
CDR3: CASSQLPTPPGNEQFF
DNA: TGTGCCAGCAGCCAATTACCGACACCTCCTGGGAATGAGCAGTTCTTC

V: TRBV7-2
D: -
J: TRBJ1-3
size: -
CDR3: CASSHRRGAGNTIYF
DNA: TGTGCCAGCAGCCACCGTCGGGGGGCTGGAAACACCATATATTTT

V: TRBV9
D: -
J: TRBJ1-5
size: -
CDR3: CASSPGPGVYQPQHF
DNA: TGTGCCAGCAGCCCCGGCCCTGGGGTATATCAGCCCCAGCATTTT

V: TRBV7-9
D: -
J: TRBJ2-5
size: -
CDR3: CASRDSGETQYF
DNA: TGTGCCAGTCGCGACAGCGGGGAGACCCAGTACTTC

V: TRBV7-2
D: TRBD2
J: TRBJ2-7
size: few
CDR3: CASSPGTSEYYEQYF
DNA: TGTGCCAGCAGCCCCGGGACTAGCGAGTACTACGAGCAGTACTTC

V: TRBV4-2
D: TRBD1
J: TRBJ2-1
size: -
CDR3: CASSQGEGRTGDNEQFF
DNA: TGTGCCAGCAGCCAAGGAGAAGGTAGGACAGGGGACAATGAGCAGTTCTTC

V: TRBV7-2
D: -
J: TRBJ2-3
size: few
CDR3: CASSFQARRTDTQYF
DNA: TGTGCCAGCAGCTTCCAGGCCAGGCGTACAGATACGCAGTATTTT

V: TRBV13
D: -
J: TRBJ1-1
size: -
CDR3: CASKEGRRNTEAFF
DNA: TGTGCCAGCAAAGAAGGACGGAGAAACACTGAAGCTTTCTTT

V: TRBV28
D: TRBD1
J: TRBJ2-1
size: few
CDR3: CASTVPGQGAVEQFF
DNA: TGTGCCAGCACTGTCCCGGGACAGGGGGCGGTTGAGCAGTTCTTC

V: TRBV29-1
D: -
J: TRBJ1-2
size: -
CDR3: CSVDNMSANYGYTF
DNA: TGCAGCGTTGATAATATGTCAGCTAACTATGGCTACACCTTC

V: TRBV14
D: TRBD2
J: TRBJ2-1
size: -
CDR3: CASSHPGLVDPFF
DNA: TGTGCCAGCAGCCACCCCGGACTAGTTGATCCGTTCTTC

V: TRBV20-1
D: TRBD1
J: TRBJ1-2
size: -
CDR3: CSARDDRVYGYTF
DNA: TGCAGTGCTAGAGATGACAGGGTTTATGGCTACACCTTC

V: TRBV7-9
D: -
J: TRBJ1-2
size: many
CDR3: CASSLAGQGYTF
DNA: TGTGCCAGCAGCTTAGCTGGCCAGGGCTACACCTTC

V: TRBV24-1
D: TRBD1
J: TRBJ2-3
size: -
CDR3: CATSDSGGSTDTQYF
DNA: TGTGCCACCAGTGATTCAGGGGGCTCCACAGATACGCAGTATTTT

V: TRBV24-1
D: TRBD1
J: TRBJ2-1
size: -
CDR3: CATSDRGQVGGNEQFF
DNA: TGTGCCACCAGCGACCGCGGACAGGTAGGAGGCAATGAGCAGTTCTTC

V: TRBV28
D: TRBD2
J: TRBJ2-4
size: once
CDR3: CASGLWSLAVKNIQYF
DNA: TGTGCCAGCGGCCTATGGTCCCTAGCGGTCAAAAACATTCAGTACTTC

V: TRBV6-6
D: -
J: TRBJ2-1
size: few
CDR3: CASTKKGALLYEQFF
DNA: TGTGCCAGCACTAAGAAGGGAGCGCTTCTCTATGAGCAGTTCTTC

V: TRBV7-9
D: -
J: TRBJ2-1
size: -
CDR3: CASMPGTKNNEQFF
DNA: TGTGCCAGCATGCCAGGGACAAAGAACAATGAGCAGTTCTTC

V: TRBV7-6
D: -
J: TRBJ2-4
size: -
CDR3: CASSLPPGYF
DNA: TGTGCCAGCAGTTTACCCCCAGGGTACTTC

V: TRBV7-3
D: TRBD2
J: TRBJ2-1
size: -
CDR3: CASSLGPSGRNEQFF
DNA: TGTGCCAGCAGCTTAGGGCCTAGCGGGAGGAATGAGCAGTTCTTC

V: TRBV7-2
D: -
J: TRBJ2-1
size: -
CDR3: CASSSPWSGRYNEQFF
DNA: TGTGCCAGCAGCTCCCCATGGAGCGGCCGGTACAATGAGCAGTTCTTC

V: TRBV11-2
D: TRBD1
J: TRBJ2-7
size: -
CDR3: CASSLEDRVSEQYF
DNA: TGTGCCAGCAGCTTAGAGGACAGGGTGTCCGAGCAGTACTTC

V: TRBV29-1
D: -
J: TRBJ1-2
size: -
CDR3: CSVRHGSRAGIGSYGYTF
DNA: TGCAGCGTTCGACACGGGTCCAGGGCGGGAATAGGATCCTATGGCTACACCTTC

V: TRBV20-1
D: -
J: TRBJ2-3
size: -
CDR3: CSARWENTDTQYF
DNA: TGCAGTGCTAGGTGGGAGAACACAGATACGCAGTATTTT

V: TRBV7-2
D: -
J: TRBJ2-3
size: few
CDR3: CASRPRVTDTQYF
DNA: TGTGCCAGCAGGCCCAGGGTAACAGATACGCAGTATTTT

V: TRBV20-1
D: TRBD2
J: TRBJ2-7
size: -
CDR3: CSATHSGRASYEQYF
DNA: TGCAGTGCTACACATAGCGGGAGGGCCTCGTATGAGCAGTACTTC

V: TRBV5-4
D: -
J: TRBJ1-1
size: -
CDR3: CASSLNIGQPNTEAFF
DNA: TGTGCCAGCAGCTTGAATATCGGACAGCCGAACACTGAAGCTTTCTTT

V: TRBV2
D: -
J: TRBJ2-7
size: -
CDR3: CASRLGTTSDEQYF
DNA: TGTGCCAGCAGACTCGGGACAACCTCGGACGAGCAGTACTTC

V: TRBV20-1
D: -
J: TRBJ1-1
size: few
CDR3: CSARGGITEAFF
DNA: TGCAGTGCTAGGGGAGGGATCACTGAAGCTTTCTTT